One T cell receptor beta chain is described in this entry. The source of the sample is a study of blood T cell repertoires in COVID-19. Study-level information: Donors in the United States, Italy and Spain gave samples during acute or convalescent COVID-19. T cells, B-cell-depleted T cells, or PBMCs supplied cDNA or gDNA.

Germline CDR1 and CDR2: MGHRA and YSYEKL. This CDR3 has 15 residues. The germline V and J ends were trimmed by 5 bases and 1 base, with 14 bases remaining between them. Original processing methods: Nucleated cell counts were estimated from reference gene primer amplification. Here immunoSEQ multiplex PCR was the method, and the copy in TCRdb shows in-frame clones only, minus some. The D gene and trimming were derived from the DNA, and the V and J assignments and clone size from that table. The data show around 400,000 clones, 89% seen once. V usage is TRBV4-1 and J usage is TRBJ1-2; D remains unclear. Sequencing was performed on peripheral blood. The receptor comes from a man aged 35 to 55 with acute or convalescent COVID-19. The CDR3 sequence: CASSKTPTGNYGYTF. The CDR3 DNA follows: TGCGCCAGCAGCAAAACCCCGACGGGTAACTATGGCTACACCTTC.